Below are 14 T cell receptor beta chains sequenced from a single sample in a study of blood T cell repertoires in COVID-19 (dated by TCRdb to between 2020 and 2021). Libraries were constructed by the immunoSEQ multiplex PCR assay. Drawn from immuneACCESS, this table holds only the in-frame rearrangements with V and J called that TCRdb kept. Clones are partly lost; checked studies trace under half to an unresolved V gene and leave the rest unexplained. For this sample there are about 260,000 clones; approximately 88% appear just once. The ten largest clonotypes hold about a tenth of the sample. Sequenced: peripheral blood. These receptors all stem from a woman aged 70-85 years with COVID-19, enrolled during active disease.

The CDR3 DNA reads as TGTGCTAGTGGTTTGCTTCGCGGGACAGGGTATACTGAAGCTTTCTTT. The encoded protein is CASGLLRGTGYTEAFF. This rearrangement joins TRBV12-5 to TRBJ1-1; 9 bases fit TRBD1. Germline CDR1 is LGHNT and CDR2 is FRNRAP. The CDR3 is 16 residues long. The V gene end was trimmed by 2 bases and the J gene end by 5 bases; junction bases not matched to a gene: 9.

CDR3 coding DNA: TGTGCCAGACGAGGACAGGAGCAGTTCTTC. It codes for CARRGQEQFF. V usage is TRBV21-1 and J usage is TRBJ2-1; the D call in the table, TRBD1, was not verified against the DNA. TRBV21-1 is described as a pseudogene. The CDR3 totals 10 residues.

The chain joins TRBV19 to TRBJ2-1; 15 positions agree with TRBD2. After removal of 11 bases from V and 3 bases from J, the junction contained 2 bases not matched to a gene. CDR3 size: 14 residues. Germline assignment: CDR1 LNHDA and CDR2 SQIVND (reference sequence). The CDR3 bases are TGTGCCGCGGGACTAGCGGGAGGCTACAATGAGCAGTTCTTC. Translation gives CAAGLAGGYNEQFF. The complete variable domain, with remaining parts taken from reference TRBV19 and TRBJ2-1, reads DGGITQSPKYLFRKEGQNVTLSCEQNLNHDAMYWYRQDPGQGLRLIYYSQIVNDFQKGDIAEGYSVSREKKESFPLTVTSAQKNPTAFYLCAAGLAGGYNEQFFGPGTRLTVL.

V and J are TRBV3-1 (or the pseudogene TRBV3-2) and TRBJ2-2, with TRBD2 identical over 12 bases. Germline CDR1 LGHDT, CDR2 YNNKEL (reference sequence). After removal of 2 bases from V and 6 bases from J, the junction contained 10 bases not matched to a gene. This CDR3 contains 18 residues. This chain's CDR3 is CASSQSPLAGGVAGELFF. The CDR3 DNA sequence: TGTGCCAGCAGCCAATCGCCCCTAGCGGGAGGGGTTGCCGGGGAGCTGTTTTTT.

The gene calls are TRBV12-3 or TRBV12-4 and TRBJ1-1; D remains ambiguous. The CDR3 contains 12 residues. The ends were cut back, 7 bases at V and 4 bases at J, with 10 bases in the middle. The CDR3 sequence: CASTAWFTEAFF. The CDR3 coding sequence is TGTGCCAGCACTGCGTGGTTCACTGAAGCTTTCTTT.

V usage is TRBV11-3 and J usage is TRBJ2-1; 8 bases match TRBD1. The CDR3 sequence is 14 residues long. From germline, CDR1 is SGHNT and CDR2 YENEEA. V lost 5 bases, J lost 4 bases, and 4 bases stayed unmatched. CDR3 coding DNA: TGTGCCAGCAGCCCGCGGACAGGGTACAATGAGCAGTTCTTC. Translation: CASSPRTGYNEQFF.

The rearrangement uses TRBV6-5 and TRBJ2-5; tentatively, D is TRBD1 (6 bases). The CDR3 sequence is 12 residues long. Trimming shortened V by 7 bases and J by 7 bases, and 13 bases separated the two germline ends. Germline V CDR1 and CDR2: MNHEY, SVGAGI. The CDR3 protein is CASTRGMGTQYF. CDR3 DNA sequence: TGTGCCAGCACCAGGGGAATGGGGACCCAGTACTTC.

V and J are TRBV29-1 and TRBJ1-2; TRBD1 aligns across 8 bases. Germline loops: CDR1 SQVTM, CDR2 ANQGSEA. Trimming cost V 6 bases and J 3 bases; bases outside gene matches: 3. This CDR3 has 12 residues. CDR3 bases: TGCAGCGTACGACAGGGGCACTATGGCTACACCTTC. Translation gives CSVRQGHYGYTF. Complete variable domain (other parts from reference TRBV29-1 and TRBJ1-2): SAVISQKPSRDICQRGTSLTIQCQVDSQVTMMFWYRQQPGQSLTLIATANQGSEATYESGFVIDKFPISRPNLTFSTLTVSNMSPEDSSIYLCSVRQGHYGYTFGSGTRLTVV.

V usage is TRBV24-1 and J usage is TRBJ2-7, with D possibly TRBD1 on 6 matching bases. CDR3 length: 14 residues. Germline values: CDR1 KGHDR, CDR2 SFDVKD. V was pared by 4 bases and J by 2 bases, with 11 bases between. The CDR3 coding sequence is TGTGCCACCAGTGACGACAGGTTTCCCTACGAGCAGTACTTC. Amino acids: CATSDDRFPYEQYF.

This chain joins TRBV30 and TRBJ1-5; D unclear. V lost 0 bases to trimming and J lost 2 bases, with 5 bases between them. The CDR3 runs to 13 residues. Germline V gene sequence: CDR1 GTSNPN, CDR2 SVGIG (reference sequence). The CDR3 loop is CAWSVTGNQPQHF. The CDR3 coding sequence is TGTGCCTGGAGTGTAACAGGCAATCAGCCCCAGCATTTT.

The gene calls are TRBV4-2 and TRBJ2-3; possible D gene TRBD1, 6 bases. V was pared by 0 bases and J by 2 bases, with 12 bases between. Germline loops: CDR1 LGHNA, CDR2 YNFKEQ. The CDR3 extends over 16 amino acids. CDR3 in amino acids: CASSQDFRGHTDTQYF. In DNA, the CDR3 is TGTGCCAGCAGCCAAGACTTCAGGGGACACACAGATACGCAGTATTTT.

The J gene is TRBJ2-7, the V gene TRBV11-3; D unclear. Germline assignment: CDR1 SGHNT and CDR2 YENEEA. The CDR3 has 13 residues. Trimming pared 3 bases from V and 3 bases from J, leaving 9 bases between. The CDR3 bases are TGTGCCAGCAGCTTTGGCAAATACTACGAGCAGTACTTC. Amino acid sequence: CASSFGKYYEQYF.

The rearrangement links TRBV24-1 to TRBJ2-1, with TRBD2 identical over 10 bases. Losses at the gene ends were 7 bases for V and 7 bases for J; bases not matched to a gene: 6. The CDR3 is made up of 14 amino acids. CDR1 KGHDR and CDR2 SFDVKD come from the germline V gene. The CDR3 sequence: CATRNSGRRNEQFF. The CDR3 DNA follows: TGTGCCACCAGAAATAGCGGGAGGAGGAATGAGCAGTTCTTC.

About this clone: No DNA is shown, since the ends of the CDR3 on it are uncertain; the CDR3 is the one TCRdb lists. This rearrangement joins TRBV6-6 to TRBJ1-5; TRBD1 is the table's D call and was not checked against the DNA. Germline V gives CDR1 MNHNY, CDR2 SVGAGI (reference sequence). A total of 15 residues make up the CDR3, ends included. The CDR3 is CASSSSGQKNQPQHF.